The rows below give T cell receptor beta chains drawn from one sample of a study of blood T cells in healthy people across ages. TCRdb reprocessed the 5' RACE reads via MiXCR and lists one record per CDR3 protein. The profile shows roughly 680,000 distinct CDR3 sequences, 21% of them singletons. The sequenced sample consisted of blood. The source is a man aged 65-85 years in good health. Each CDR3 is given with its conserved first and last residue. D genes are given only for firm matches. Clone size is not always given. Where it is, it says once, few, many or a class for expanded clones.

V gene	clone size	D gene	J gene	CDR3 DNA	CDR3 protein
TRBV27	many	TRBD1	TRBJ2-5	TGTGCCAGCAACCGACAGGGGGCGGAGACCCAGTACTTC	CASNRQGAETQYF
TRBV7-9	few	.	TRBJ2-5	TGTGCCAGCAGCTTAAGTCCCAGGGGAGGAGAGACCCAGTACTTC	CASSLSPRGGETQYF
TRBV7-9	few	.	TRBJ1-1	TGTGCCAGCAGCTTAGAGCCTCTGCACTCTCAGGCGACTGAAGCTTTCTTT	CASSLEPLHSQATEAFF
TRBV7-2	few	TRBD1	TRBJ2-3	TGTGCCAGCAGCTTAGGACAGGGTGCGAACACAGATACGCAGTATTTT	CASSLGQGANTDTQYF
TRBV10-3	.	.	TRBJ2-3	TGTGCCATCAGTGAAAACCCTACAGATACGCAGTATTTT	CAISENPTDTQYF
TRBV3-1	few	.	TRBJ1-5	TGTGCCAGCAGCCAAGGGATCGGGGGGAGCAATCAGCCCCAGCATTTT	CASSQGIGGSNQPQHF
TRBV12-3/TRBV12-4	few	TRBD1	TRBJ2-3	TGTGCCAGCAGTCGGACAGGGTACACAGATACGCAGTATTTT	CASSRTGYTDTQYF
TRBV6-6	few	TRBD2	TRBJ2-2	TGTGCCAGCAGTTACTACCCAGCGGGAGAACTCGGGGAGCTGTTTTTT	CASSYYPAGELGELFF
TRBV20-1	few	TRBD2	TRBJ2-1	TGCAGTGCTGCTATAACTAGCGGGATCGGTAATGAGCAGTTCTTC	CSAAITSGIGNEQFF
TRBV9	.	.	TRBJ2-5	TGTGCCGGCAGCGCTTCTGAGACCCAGTACTTC	CAGSASETQYF
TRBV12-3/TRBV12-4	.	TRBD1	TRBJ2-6	TGTGCCAGCAGTTCCCGCGGACAGGGGGCTTCTGGGGCCAACGTCCTGACTTTC	CASSSRGQGASGANVLTF
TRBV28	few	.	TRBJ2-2	TGTGCCAGCACCCTACGACGCCCCAACGTAAACACCGGGGAGCTGTTTTTT	CASTLRRPNVNTGELFF
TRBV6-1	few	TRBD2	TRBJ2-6	TGTGCCGGCAGTAAAGCGGGGGCGCCTGGGGCCAACGTCCTGACTTTC	CAGSKAGAPGANVLTF
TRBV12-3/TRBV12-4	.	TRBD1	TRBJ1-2	TGTGCCAGCAGTCCCGGGACAGTGGACTATGGCTACACCTTC	CASSPGTVDYGYTF
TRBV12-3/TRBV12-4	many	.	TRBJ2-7	TGTGCCAGCAGTTTAGGACAGGCGCCCTACGAGCAGTACTTC	CASSLGQAPYEQYF
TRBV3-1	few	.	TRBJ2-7	TGTGCCAGCAGCCTCGAAGGCCGGGACGGCGAGCAGTACTTC	CASSLEGRDGEQYF
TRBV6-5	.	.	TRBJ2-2	TGTGCCAGCAAACAGGGTTTCTTATCCGGGGAGCTGTTTTTT	CASKQGFLSGELFF
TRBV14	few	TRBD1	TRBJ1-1	TGTGCCAGCAGCCCTGGACAGGGGGCTTACACTGAAGCTTTCTTT	CASSPGQGAYTEAFF
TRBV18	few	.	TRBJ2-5	TGTGCCAGCTCCCCGGGACACAGAGAGACCCAGTACTTC	CASSPGHRETQYF
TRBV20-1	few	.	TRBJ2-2	TGCAGTGCTAGTGATGGCGGGGAGCTGTTTTTT	CSASDGGELFF
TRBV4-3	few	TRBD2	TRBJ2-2	TGCGCCAGCAGCCTTTCGGCGGGAGCCCCCGGGGAGCTGTTTTTT	CASSLSAGAPGELFF
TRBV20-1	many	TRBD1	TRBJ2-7	TGCAGTGCGAGGACAGGGGGCTCCTACGAGCAGTACTTC	CSARTGGSYEQYF
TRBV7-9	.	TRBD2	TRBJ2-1	TGTGCCAGCAGCTTTGAGCGCGCGGGGCGGACTAGCGGGAACAATGAGCAGTTCTTC	CASSFERAGRTSGNNEQFF
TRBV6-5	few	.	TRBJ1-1	TGTGCCAGCACGAAGAACACTGAAGCTTTCTTT	CASTKNTEAFF
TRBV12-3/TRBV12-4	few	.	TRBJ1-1	TGTGCCAGCATCAAATACACTGAAGCTTTCTTT	CASIKYTEAFF
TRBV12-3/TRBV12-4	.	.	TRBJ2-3	TGTGCCAGCAGATTGACTGCCACAGATACGCAGTATTTT	CASRLTATDTQYF
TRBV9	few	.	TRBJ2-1	TGTGCCAGCAGCGTAGGTTCGGGTGAGCAGTTCTTC	CASSVGSGEQFF
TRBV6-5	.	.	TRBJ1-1	TGTGCCAGCAGGGTCCGGGCGGGGAACACTGAAGCTTTCTTT	CASRVRAGNTEAFF
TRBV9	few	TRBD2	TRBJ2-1	TGTGCCAGCAGCGAAGCGGGAGGGCCCAATGAGCAGTTCTTC	CASSEAGGPNEQFF
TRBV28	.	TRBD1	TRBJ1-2	TGTGCCAGCAGTTCCAGGGGGTTCTATGGCTACACCTTC	CASSSRGFYGYTF
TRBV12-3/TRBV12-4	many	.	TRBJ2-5	TGTGCCAGCAGTTTCGGGGAGACCCAGTACTTC	CASSFGETQYF
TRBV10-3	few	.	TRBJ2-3	TGTGCCATCAGTGAGTCAGCCACAGATACGCAGTATTTT	CAISESATDTQYF
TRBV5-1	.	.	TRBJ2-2	TGCGCCAGCAGCTTGGGTGACATCCATCCCGGGGAGCTGTTTTTT	CASSLGDIHPGELFF
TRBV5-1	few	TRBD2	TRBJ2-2	TGCGCCAGCAGCTTGGAATCGGGAGGGCGAACCGGGGAGCTGTTTTTT	CASSLESGGRTGELFF
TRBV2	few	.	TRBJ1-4	TGTGCCAGCCACTCCCAGGGAGGGGAAAAACTGTTTTTT	CASHSQGGEKLFF
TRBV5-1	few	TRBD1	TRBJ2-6	TGCGCCAGCAGCTTGCACGGACAGGAAAAATCCTCTACCTCTGGGGCCAACGTCCTGACTTTC	CASSLHGQEKSSTSGANVLTF
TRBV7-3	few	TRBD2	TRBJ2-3	TGTGCCAGCAGCACCTCGACTAGCGGCACAGATACGCAGTATTTT	CASSTSTSGTDTQYF
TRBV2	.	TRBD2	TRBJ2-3	TGTGCCAGCAGCCTGTTTGGGACTAGCAGCACAGATACGCAGTATTTT	CASSLFGTSSTDTQYF
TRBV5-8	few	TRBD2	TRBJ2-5	TGTGCCAGCAGCGAGTCCGGGAGGTCGCAAGAGACCCAGTACTTC	CASSESGRSQETQYF
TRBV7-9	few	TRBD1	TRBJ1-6	TGTGCCAGCAGCTCTGGGACAGTCCTCCACTTT	CASSSGTVLHF
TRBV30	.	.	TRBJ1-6	TGTGCCTGGAAGGGCTCCTATAATTCACCCCTCCACTTT	CAWKGSYNSPLHF
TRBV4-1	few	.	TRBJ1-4	TGCGCCAGCAGCCCCGTACGAACCCCCCGGCTGTTGTTTTTT	CASSPVRTPRLLFF
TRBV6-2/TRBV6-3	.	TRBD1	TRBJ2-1	TGTGCCATCGAAGACAGGGGCGGAAACAATGAGCAGTTCTTC	CAIEDRGGNNEQFF
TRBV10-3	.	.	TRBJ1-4	TGTGCCATCAGTGGAGGCAGGGGAGGCGAAAAACTGTTTTTT	CAISGGRGGEKLFF